This T cell receptor beta chain was retrieved from a study of blood T cell repertoires in COVID-19. In the source study's methods: Nucleated cell number was recorded as an estimate derived from reference gene primer amplification. Sequenced by immunoSEQ multiplex PCR; TCRdb stores in-frame clones only, minus some. V and J calls and clone size are copied from that table; D and trimming were computed from the DNA. Here the sample spans tens of thousands of clones, around 90% being singletons. CDR1 and CDR2 (germline): LNHDA, SQIVND (reference sequence). The CDR3 has 12 amino acids. Remarks on this clone: Compared with germline, one end of the junction differs, possibly owing to a read error.

The TCR was taken from a male donor with acute or convalescent COVID-19. The genes are TRBV19 and TRBJ2-5; 10 nucleotides match TRBD1. Sequences were obtained from peripheral blood. The DNA of the CDR3 is TGTGCCAGTAGTATGTGGACAGGGGGTCAACACTTC. It is translated as CASSMWTGGQHF.